The following is a TCR beta chain sequence with its context. This entry is derived from a study of a mutant IDH1 vaccine in newly diagnosed glioma. Study context: Sex among treated patients split about 62% male, about 38% female; mean age was roughly 40 years. Most patients had received both radiotherapy and temozolomide, the prior options being radiotherapy, temozolomide, or both.

The time point: baseline, week 1 (first vaccination visit). Specified treatment: pre-vaccination baseline after standard-of-care therapy. Profiled with immunoSEQ multiplex PCR; TCRdb holds only in-frame clones, not every one. The sample records about 21,000 clones, roughly 88% being singletons. Sequencing was performed on PBMCs, taken from a glioma patient treated with radiotherapy, temozolomide or both. This receptor was identified in a man aged 35 to 55 with glioma.

CDR3 protein: CASSLGTQPPTIYF. The CDR3 DNA sequence: TGTGCCAGCAGCTTAGGGACCCAGCCGCCCACCATATATTTT. The V and J genes are TRBV7-2 and TRBJ1-3; D gene uncertain. The germline V and J ends were trimmed by 1 base and 9 bases, with 13 bases remaining between them. CDR1 and CDR2 (germline): SGHTA, FQGNSA. There are 14 residues in the CDR3.